The 28 T cell receptor beta chains below come from one sample, sequenced in a study of T cell changes during pregnancy in multiple sclerosis. TCRdb keeps only in-frame clones here, not all; method: immunoSEQ multiplex PCR. The sample has some 74,000 clones, 80% to 95% seen once. Sequencing used peripheral blood, obtained after pregnancy. These receptors were obtained from a female donor in good health, enrolled as a control in a pregnancy study.

This clone was observed a single time. The chain has TRBV2 and TRBJ2-7, with a possible D match to TRBD1 (5 bases). The CDR3 has 15 amino acids. V was pared by 6 bases and J by 2 bases, with 17 bases between. Germline CDR1 SNHLY, CDR2 FYNNEI. The CDR3 loop reads CASRQEGAVTYEQYF. As DNA, the CDR3 is TGTGCCAGCAGGCAGGAAGGGGCGGTTACCTACGAGCAGTACTTC.

This clone is a singleton in its sample. V and J are TRBV28 and TRBJ1-2; D is perhaps TRBD1 (5 bases). V was pared by 5 bases and J by 0 bases, with 13 bases between. Germline V gene sequence: CDR1 MDHEN, CDR2 SYDVKM. The length of the CDR3 is 15 residues. CDR3 sequence (DNA): TGTGCCAGCAGTCGTGGACACCCTACTAACTATGGCTACACCTTC. Protein sequence: CASSRGHPTNYGYTF.

The chain is built from TRBV4-3 and TRBJ2-7; D might be TRBD2 (5 bases). V was cut by 0 bases and J by 3 bases, with 9 bases left in between. CDR3 length equals 14 residues. CDR1 and CDR2 (germline): LGHNA, YSLEER. This CDR3 reads CASSQDWAGYEQYF. CDR3 nucleotides: TGCGCCAGCAGCCAAGATTGGGCGGGCTACGAGCAGTACTTC.

The V call is TRBV9, the J call TRBJ2-7, with 11 bases aligning to TRBD2. The CDR3 loop spans 14 amino acids. The V gene end was trimmed by 4 bases and the J gene end by 5 bases; junction bases not matched to a gene: 5. In germline, CDR1 is SGDLS, CDR2 YYNGEE. The CDR3 DNA is TGTGCCAGCAGCATTAGCGGGAGGGAAGACGAGCAGTACTTC. This sequence encodes CASSISGREDEQYF.

The chain is built from TRBV10-1 and TRBJ1-2; D ambiguous. In germline, CDR1 is WNHNN, CDR2 SYGVQD (reference sequence). V was clipped by 4 bases and J by 4 bases, with 16 bases between them. There are 15 residues in the CDR3. CDR3 sequence: CASSVAREEAYGYTF. DNA for the CDR3: TGCGCCAGCAGTGTGGCGCGGGAGGAGGCCTATGGCTACACCTTC.

V gene TRBV27 combines with J gene TRBJ1-4; tentatively, D is TRBD1 (5 bases). Between the trimmed V and J ends, which lost 6 bases and 5 bases, there was a span of 16 bases. From germline, CDR1 is MNHEY and CDR2 SMNVEV (reference sequence). CDR3 length equals 15 residues. The CDR3 DNA follows: TGTGCCAGCAGCCATCTGGGGCGGAAAAATGAAAAACTGTTTTTT. Translation gives CASSHLGRKNEKLFF.

The genes are TRBV2 and TRBJ2-6; 7 bases agree with TRBD1. The CDR3 has 17 residues. Germline lookup yields CDR1 SNHLY and CDR2 FYNNEI. V lost 7 bases, J lost 0 bases, and 9 bases stayed unmatched. CDR3 coding DNA: TGTGCCAGCATCTTGGACAGGTCTTACTCTGGGGCCAACGTCCTGACTTTC. Its translation is CASILDRSYSGANVLTF.

In this sample, this clone turned up a few times. J is TRBJ1-1 and V is TRBV7-3, with no clear D. Germline lookup yields CDR1 SGHTA and CDR2 FQGTGA. The CDR3 is 13 residues long. V gave up 0 bases and J gave up 5 bases, with 7 bases separating them. CDR3 region: CASSLTSVTEAFF. CDR3 nucleotides: TGTGCCAGCAGCTTAACATCGGTGACTGAAGCTTTCTTT. Complete variable domain (other parts from reference TRBV7-3 and TRBJ1-1): GAGVSQTPSNKVTEKGKYVELRCDPISGHTALYWYRQSLGQGPEFLIYFQGTGAADDSGLPNDRFFAVRPEGSVSTLKIQRTERGDSAVYLCASSLTSVTEAFFGQGTRLTVV.

The chain links TRBV6-5 to TRBJ1-4; 7 bases line up with TRBD1. Germline V gene lookup returns CDR1 MNHEY and CDR2 SVGAGI. Trimming took 9 bases from V and 3 from J; bases not matched to a gene: 7. The CDR3 runs to 14 residues. CDR3 DNA: TGTGCCAGTAGTGGAGGACAGGCTAATGAAAAACTGTTTTTT. Protein: CASSGGQANEKLFF.

CDR3: CASSIEGRRIVTEAFF. The CDR3, as DNA: TGTGCCAGTAGTATAGAGGGCCGCAGGATAGTAACTGAAGCTTTCTTT. This sequence joins TRBV19 and TRBJ1-1; D remains unclear. Germline V gene sequence: CDR1 LNHDA, CDR2 SQIVND (reference sequence). The CDR3 loop spans 16 amino acids. V gave up 0 bases and J gave up 5 bases, with 16 bases separating them.

The rearrangement uses TRBV18 and TRBJ2-7; the D gene is possibly TRBD1 (5 bases). The germline gives CDR1 KGHSH, CDR2 LQKENI. CDR3 length equals 17 residues. Between the trimmed V and J ends, which lost 2 bases and 1 base, there was a span of 18 bases. The CDR3 region is CASSPFTVQGISYEQYF. The CDR3 DNA is TGTGCCAGCTCACCATTCACAGTCCAGGGCATATCCTACGAGCAGTACTTC.

A single count supports this clone. The J gene is TRBJ2-2, the V gene TRBV13; TRBD2 might be the D (7 bases). Looked up from germline, CDR1 is PRHDT and CDR2 is FYEKMQ (reference sequence). The CDR3 loop spans 17 amino acids. V gave up 5 bases and J gave up 0 bases, with 16 bases separating them. The CDR3 sequence is CASSRFWGGSNTGELFF. The CDR3 region has the DNA TGTGCCAGCAGCCGCTTTTGGGGGGGCTCGAACACCGGGGAGCTGTTTTTT. Full variable domain (outside the CDR3, taken from reference TRBV13 and TRBJ2-2): AAGVIQSPRHLIKEKRETATLKCYPIPRHDTVYWYQQGPGQDPQFLISFYEKMQSDKGSIPDRFSAQQFSDYHSELNMSSLELGDSALYFCASSRFWGGSNTGELFFGEGSRLTVL.

This clone was detected only once. V and J are TRBV19 and TRBJ2-3; D might be TRBD2 (7 bases). V was trimmed by 2 bases and J by 8 bases, leaving 14 bases between them. The CDR3 loop spans 14 amino acids. The germline CDR1 and CDR2 sequences are LNHDA and SQIVND (reference sequence). CDR3 sequence (DNA): TGTGCCAGTAGTATATCCGGGGGGCAAGGTACGCAGTATTTT. As protein: CASSISGGQGTQYF.

About this clone: The junction shows a germline mismatch at one end, possibly a read error. V gene TRBV11-2 combines with J gene TRBJ1-6, with TRBD1 as a possible D gene (6 bases). This CDR3 contains 17 residues. Germline values: CDR1 SGHAT, CDR2 FQNNGV. The DNA of the CDR3 is TGTGCCAGCACCTTAACCGAAGGTGGACAGACCAATTCACCCCTCCACTTT. Residues: CASTLTEGGQTNSPLHF.

This clone appeared once. The rearrangement links TRBV19 to TRBJ2-7; 9 nucleotides align to TRBD2. Trimming at V came to 6 bases and at J to 5 bases, leaving 8 bases not matched to a gene. Looked up from germline, CDR1 is LNHDA and CDR2 is SQIVND (reference sequence). The CDR3 has 14 amino acids. The CDR3 protein is CASSQSGRRDEQYF. In DNA, the CDR3 is TGTGCCAGTAGCCAAAGCGGGAGGAGAGACGAGCAGTACTTC.

The chain employs TRBV14 and TRBJ2-3, with D unresolved. Trimming removed 4 bases at V and 2 bases at J, with 7 bases between. Per the germline V gene, CDR1 is SGHDN and CDR2 is FVKESK. The CDR3 loop spans 13 amino acids. DNA of the CDR3: TGTGCCAGCAGCCCGGAGATCACAGATACGCAGTATTTT. Protein sequence: CASSPEITDTQYF. The complete variable domain, with remaining parts taken from reference TRBV14 and TRBJ2-3, reads EAGVTQFPSHSVIEKGQTVTLRCDPISGHDNLYWYRRVMGKEIKFLLHFVKESKQDESGMPNNRFLAERTGGTYSTLKVQPAELEDSGVYFCASSPEITDTQYFGPGTRLTVL.

This rearrangement joins TRBV5-1 to TRBJ1-2, with no clear D. The germline V gene has CDR1 SGHRS and CDR2 YFSETQ. V lost 4 bases and J lost 6, with 10 bases in between. CDR3 length equals 12 residues. This CDR3 is CASSPGGNGYTF. DNA of the CDR3: TGCGCCAGCAGCCCCGGAGGGAATGGCTACACCTTC.

V usage is TRBV7-8 and J usage is TRBJ1-1; D unclear. Germline assignment: CDR1 SGHVS and CDR2 FQNEAQ. The CDR3 consists of 14 residues. Trimming removed 5 bases at V and 6 bases at J, with 16 bases between. CDR3 in DNA: TGTGCCAGCAGCAAGAGGCGCGAGGTCCCTGAAGCTTTCTTT. Protein product: CASSKRREVPEAFF.

The rearrangement uses TRBV4-1 and TRBJ2-1; 7 nucleotides align to TRBD2. Germline trimming cut 1 base from V and 7 bases from J; bases unmatched to any gene: 7. The CDR3 runs 15 residues. CDR1 MGHRA and CDR2 YSYEKL come from the germline V gene. The CDR3 DNA is TGCGCCAGCAGCCAAGTGGGACTACCCCTGAATGAGCAGTTCTTC. This sequence encodes CASSQVGLPLNEQFF.

The rearrangement joins TRBV5-1 to TRBJ1-2; no reliable D call. V was clipped by 1 base and J by 0 bases, with 7 bases between them. Germline assignment: CDR1 SGHRS and CDR2 YFSETQ. The CDR3 covers 14 residues. The CDR3 DNA reads as TGCGCCAGCAGCTTGACAGCAACTAACTATGGCTACACCTTC. Its translation is CASSLTATNYGYTF.

V and J are TRBV6-5 and TRBJ2-3; D possibly corresponds to TRBD1 (6 bases). V was pared by 0 bases and J by 4 bases, with 8 bases between. The V gene's germline CDR1 is MNHEY and CDR2 SVGAGI. This CDR3 spans 14 amino acids. The CDR3 reads CASSYSEGADTQYF. The CDR3 DNA sequence: TGTGCCAGCAGTTACTCAGAGGGGGCAGATACGCAGTATTTT.

The genes are TRBV7-8 and TRBJ2-7, with 9 bases that match TRBD2. Trimming removed 1 base from V and 2 bases from J; junction bases left unmatched: 3. The CDR3 consists of 15 residues. Per the germline V gene, CDR1 is SGHVS and CDR2 is FQNEAQ. CDR3 region: CASSLGLAGTYEQYF. CDR3 DNA sequence: TGTGCCAGCAGCTTAGGGCTAGCGGGGACCTACGAGCAGTACTTC. The full variable domain, completed using reference TRBV7-8 and TRBJ2-7, is GAGVSQSPRYKVAKRGQDVALRCDPISGHVSLFWYQQALGQGPEFLTYFQNEAQLDKSGLPSDRFFAERPEGSVSTLKIQRTQQEDSAVYLCASSLGLAGTYEQYFGPGTRLTVT.

In its sample, this clone was seen once. The chain carries TRBV28 and TRBJ2-7, with TRBD1 identical over 7 bases. The CDR3 sequence is 18 residues long. V dropped 6 bases and J dropped 0; count of bases not matched to a gene: 17. CDR1 is MDHEN, CDR2 SYDVKM, per germline. The CDR3 region is CASSLWTGHLESSYEQYF. The CDR3 nucleotides are TGTGCCAGCAGCCTCTGGACAGGCCACCTAGAGAGCTCCTACGAGCAGTACTTC.

This sequence joins TRBV2 and TRBJ1-2; D uncertain. V lost 0 bases and J lost 5, with 7 bases in between. Germline V lookup: CDR1 SNHLY, CDR2 FYNNEI. The length of the CDR3 is 13 residues. The CDR3, as DNA: TGTGCCAGCAGTGAAGCGCTTGAGTATGGCTACACCTTC. It specifies CASSEALEYGYTF.

The rearrangement joins TRBV9 to TRBJ2-1; TRBD2 matches at 9 bases. This CDR3 spans 15 amino acids. With V trimmed by 0 bases and J by 7 bases, 5 bases remained unmatched. Germline values: CDR1 SGDLS, CDR2 YYNGEE. The CDR3 DNA is TGTGCCAGCAGCGTAGAAAGCGGGGGGTCGAATGAGCAGTTCTTC. Amino acid sequence: CASSVESGGSNEQFF.

This clone was counted many times. The V call is TRBV28, the J call TRBJ1-2, with 7 bases aligning to TRBD1. From germline, CDR1 is MDHEN and CDR2 SYDVKM. The CDR3 runs 16 residues. V was clipped by 6 bases and J by 5 bases; unmatched bases: 15. CDR3: CASRRDSSWGVYGYTF. The CDR3 nucleotides are TGTGCCAGCAGGAGGGACAGCAGCTGGGGTGTATATGGCTACACCTTC.

This chain connects TRBV5-6 to TRBJ2-7; TRBD2 agrees at 12 bases. The CDR3 is 15 residues long. The trim removed 2 bases at V and 5 bases at J, leaving 5 bases unmatched. Germline loops: CDR1 SGHDT, CDR2 YYEEEE. Written as DNA, the CDR3 is TGTGCCAGCAGCTTACTAGCGGGAGGTCTCCACGAGCAGTACTTC. It yields the protein CASSLLAGGLHEQYF.

The chain uses TRBV6-6 and TRBJ2-7; 9 nucleotides line up with TRBD1. V was clipped by 7 bases and J by 3 bases; unmatched bases: 4. The CDR3 length is 13 residues. Germline V CDR1 and CDR2: MNHNY, SVGAGI (reference sequence). The CDR3 reads CASTPGQGYEQYF. The CDR3 DNA reads TGTGCCAGCACGCCGGGACAGGGCTACGAGCAGTACTTC.